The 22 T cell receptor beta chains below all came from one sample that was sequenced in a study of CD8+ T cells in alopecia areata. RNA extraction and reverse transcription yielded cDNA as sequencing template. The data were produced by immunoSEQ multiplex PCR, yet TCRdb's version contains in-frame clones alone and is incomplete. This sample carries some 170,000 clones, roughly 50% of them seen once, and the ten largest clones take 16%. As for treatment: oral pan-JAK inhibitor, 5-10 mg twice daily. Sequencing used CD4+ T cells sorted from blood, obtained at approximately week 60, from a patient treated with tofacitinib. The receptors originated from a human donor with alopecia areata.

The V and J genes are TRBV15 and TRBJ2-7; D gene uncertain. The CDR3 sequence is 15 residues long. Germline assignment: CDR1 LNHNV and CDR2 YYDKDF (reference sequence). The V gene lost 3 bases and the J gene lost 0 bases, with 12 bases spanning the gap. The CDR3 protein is CATSRRGSSSYEQYF. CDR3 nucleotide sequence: TGTGCCACCAGCAGGCGTGGATCAAGCTCCTACGAGCAGTACTTC.

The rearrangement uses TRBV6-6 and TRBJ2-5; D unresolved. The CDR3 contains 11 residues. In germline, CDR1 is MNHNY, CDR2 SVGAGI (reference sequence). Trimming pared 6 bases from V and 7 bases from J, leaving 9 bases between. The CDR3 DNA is TGTGCCAGCAGGAAAGCTACGACCCAGTACTTC. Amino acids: CASRKATTQYF.

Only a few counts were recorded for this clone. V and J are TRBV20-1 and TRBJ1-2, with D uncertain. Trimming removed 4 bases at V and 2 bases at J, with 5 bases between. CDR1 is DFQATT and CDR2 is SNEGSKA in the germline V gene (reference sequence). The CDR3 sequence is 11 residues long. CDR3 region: CSANKNYGYTF. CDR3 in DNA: TGCAGTGCTAACAAAAACTATGGCTACACCTTC.

The CDR3 loop reads CAWTKSTRRETQYF. The CDR3 DNA follows: TGTGCCTGGACCAAATCGACTAGAAGGGAGACCCAGTACTTC. The chain employs TRBV30 and TRBJ2-5, with a tentative D call TRBD2 (6 bases). CDR3 length: 14 residues. V lost 4 bases, J lost 5 bases, and 17 bases lay in between. Germline CDR1 GTSNPN, CDR2 SVGIG (reference sequence).

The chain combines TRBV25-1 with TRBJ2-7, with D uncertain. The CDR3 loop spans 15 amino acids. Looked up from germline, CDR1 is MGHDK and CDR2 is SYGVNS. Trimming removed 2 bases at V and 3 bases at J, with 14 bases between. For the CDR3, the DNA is TGTGCCAGCAGTGAAGCTCGATTAAGCGTCTACGAGCAGTACTTC. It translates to CASSEARLSVYEQYF.

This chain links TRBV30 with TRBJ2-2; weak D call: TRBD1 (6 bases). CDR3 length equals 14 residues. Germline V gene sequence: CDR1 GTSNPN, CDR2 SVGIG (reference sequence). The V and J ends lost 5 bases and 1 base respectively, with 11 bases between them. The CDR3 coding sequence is TGTGCCTGGGAAGACAGGTGGAACACCGGGGAGCTGTTTTTT. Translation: CAWEDRWNTGELFF. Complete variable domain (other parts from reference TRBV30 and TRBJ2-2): SQTIHQWPATLVQPVGSPLSLECTVEGTSNPNLYWYRQAAGRGLQLLFYSVGIGQISSEVPQNLSASRPQDRQFILSSKKLLLSDSGFYLCAWEDRWNTGELFFGEGSRLTVL.

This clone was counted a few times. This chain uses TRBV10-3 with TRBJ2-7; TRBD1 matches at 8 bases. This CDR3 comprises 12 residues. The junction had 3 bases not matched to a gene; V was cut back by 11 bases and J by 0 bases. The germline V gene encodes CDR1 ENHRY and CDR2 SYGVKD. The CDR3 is CAVGTGSYEQYF. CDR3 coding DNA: TGTGCCGTTGGGACAGGCTCCTACGAGCAGTACTTC.

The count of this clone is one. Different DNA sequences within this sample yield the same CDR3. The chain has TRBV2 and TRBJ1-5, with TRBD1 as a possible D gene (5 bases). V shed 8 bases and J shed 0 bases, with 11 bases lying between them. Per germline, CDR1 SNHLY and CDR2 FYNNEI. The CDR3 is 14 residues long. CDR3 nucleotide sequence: TGTGCCAGCCAAGGGGTTGATAGCAATCAGCCCCAGCATTTT. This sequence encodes CASQGVDSNQPQHF. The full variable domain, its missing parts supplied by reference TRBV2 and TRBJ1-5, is EPEVTQTPSHQVTQMGQEVILRCVPISNHLYFYWYRQILGQKVEFLVSFYNNEISEKSEIFDDQFSVERPDGSNFTLKIRSTKLEDSAMYFCASQGVDSNQPQHFGDGTRLSIL.

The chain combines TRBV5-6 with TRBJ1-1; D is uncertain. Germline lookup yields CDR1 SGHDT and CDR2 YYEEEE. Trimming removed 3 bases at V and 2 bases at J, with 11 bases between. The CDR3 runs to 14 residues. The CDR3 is CASSSGGGNTEAFF. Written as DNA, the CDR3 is TGTGCCAGCAGCTCAGGAGGCGGAAACACTGAAGCTTTCTTT.

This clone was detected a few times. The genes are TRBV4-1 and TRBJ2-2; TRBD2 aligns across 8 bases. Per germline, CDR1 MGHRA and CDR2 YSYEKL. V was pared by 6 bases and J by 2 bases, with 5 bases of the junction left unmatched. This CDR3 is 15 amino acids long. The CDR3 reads CASRAGGPNTGELFF. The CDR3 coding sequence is TGCGCCAGCAGGGCGGGGGGCCCTAACACCGGGGAGCTGTTTTTT.

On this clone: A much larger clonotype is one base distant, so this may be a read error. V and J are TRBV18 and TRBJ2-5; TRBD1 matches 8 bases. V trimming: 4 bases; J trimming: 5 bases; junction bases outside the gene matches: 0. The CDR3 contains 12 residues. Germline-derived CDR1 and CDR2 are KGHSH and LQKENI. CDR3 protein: CASSRDRETQYF. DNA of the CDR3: TGTGCCAGCTCACGGGACAGGGAGACCCAGTACTTC.

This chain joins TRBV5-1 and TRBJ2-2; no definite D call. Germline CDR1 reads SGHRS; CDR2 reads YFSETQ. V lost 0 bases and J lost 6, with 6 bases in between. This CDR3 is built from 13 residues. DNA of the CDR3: TGCGCCAGCAGCTTGGGCGGACCCGGGGAGCTGTTTTTT. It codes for CASSLGGPGELFF.

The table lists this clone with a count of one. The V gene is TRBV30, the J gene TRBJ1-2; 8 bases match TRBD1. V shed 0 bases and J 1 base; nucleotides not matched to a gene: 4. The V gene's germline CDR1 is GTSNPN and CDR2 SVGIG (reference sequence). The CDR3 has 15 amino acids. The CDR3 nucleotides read TGTGCCTGGAGTGTGGGGACAGGAAATAACTATGGCTACACCTTC. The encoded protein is CAWSVGTGNNYGYTF. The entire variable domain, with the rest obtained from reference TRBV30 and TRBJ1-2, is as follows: SQTIHQWPATLVQPVGSPLSLECTVEGTSNPNLYWYRQAAGRGLQLLFYSVGIGQISSEVPQNLSASRPQDRQFILSSKKLLLSDSGFYLCAWSVGTGNNYGYTFGSGTRLTVV.

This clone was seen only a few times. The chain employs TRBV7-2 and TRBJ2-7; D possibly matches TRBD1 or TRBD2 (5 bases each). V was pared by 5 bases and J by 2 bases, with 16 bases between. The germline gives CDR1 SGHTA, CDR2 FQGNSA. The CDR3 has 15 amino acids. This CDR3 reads CASSLYGGTTYEQYF. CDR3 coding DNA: TGTGCCAGCAGCCTGTATGGGGGAACCACCTACGAGCAGTACTTC.

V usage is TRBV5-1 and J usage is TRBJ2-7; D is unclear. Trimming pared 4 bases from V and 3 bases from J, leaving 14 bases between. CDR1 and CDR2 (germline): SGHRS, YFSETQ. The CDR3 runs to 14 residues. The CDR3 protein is CASSPPGSVYEQYF. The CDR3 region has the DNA TGCGCCAGCAGCCCCCCTGGGTCGGTCTACGAGCAGTACTTC.

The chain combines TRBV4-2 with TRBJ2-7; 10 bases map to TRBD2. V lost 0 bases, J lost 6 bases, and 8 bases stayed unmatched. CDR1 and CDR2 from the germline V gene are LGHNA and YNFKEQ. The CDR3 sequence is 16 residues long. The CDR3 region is CASSQDVKRGGVEQYF. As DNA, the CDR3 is TGTGCCAGCAGCCAAGATGTGAAGCGGGGGGGCGTCGAGCAGTACTTC.

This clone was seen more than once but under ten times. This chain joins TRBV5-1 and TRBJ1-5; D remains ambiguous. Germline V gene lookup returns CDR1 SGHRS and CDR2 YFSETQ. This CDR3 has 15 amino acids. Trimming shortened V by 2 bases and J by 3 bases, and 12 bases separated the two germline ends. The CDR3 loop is CASSFGYGDNQPQHF. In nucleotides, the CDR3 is TGCGCCAGCAGCTTCGGGTACGGGGACAATCAGCCCCAGCATTTT.

The CDR3 coding sequence is TGTGCCAGTAGTATACAAGGGGACTTGAAGACCATATATTTT. Translated: CASSIQGDLKTIYF. V usage is TRBV19 and J usage is TRBJ1-3; D possibly corresponds to TRBD1 (5 bases). There are 14 residues in the CDR3. Trimming took off 2 bases at V and 10 bases at J, with 15 bases between the two ends. Germline assignment: CDR1 LNHDA and CDR2 SQIVND (reference sequence).

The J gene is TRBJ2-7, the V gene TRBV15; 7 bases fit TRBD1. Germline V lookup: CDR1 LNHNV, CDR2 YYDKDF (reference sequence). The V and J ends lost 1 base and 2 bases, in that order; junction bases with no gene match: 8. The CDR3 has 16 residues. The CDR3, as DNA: TGTGCCACCAGCAGAGGGATCCGGGACAGCACCTACGAGCAGTACTTC. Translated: CATSRGIRDSTYEQYF.

The CDR3 spells CASSPPSNEQYF. CDR3 DNA: TGTGCCAGCTCACCACCCAGTAATGAGCAGTACTTC. The chain is built from TRBV18 and TRBJ2-7; no firm D call. The V end was cut by 0 bases, the J end by 7 bases, with 7 bases between. The CDR3 length is 12 residues. Germline values: CDR1 KGHSH, CDR2 LQKENI.

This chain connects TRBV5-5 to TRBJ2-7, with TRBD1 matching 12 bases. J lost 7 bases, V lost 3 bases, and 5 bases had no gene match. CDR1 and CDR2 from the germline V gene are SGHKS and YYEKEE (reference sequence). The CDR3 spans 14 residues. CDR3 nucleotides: TGTGCCAGCAGCTCGGGACAGGGGGCGAGTGAGCAGTACTTC. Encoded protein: CASSSGQGASEQYF.

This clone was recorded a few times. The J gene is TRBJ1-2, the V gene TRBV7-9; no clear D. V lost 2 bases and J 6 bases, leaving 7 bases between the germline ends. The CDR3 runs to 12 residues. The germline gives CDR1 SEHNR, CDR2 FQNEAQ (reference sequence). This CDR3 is CASSLMGDGYTF. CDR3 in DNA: TGTGCCAGCAGCTTAATGGGAGATGGCTACACCTTC.